The rows below give T cell receptor beta chains drawn from one sample of a study of blood T cell repertoires in COVID-19. Clones were sequenced by immunoSEQ multiplex PCR, and TCRdb holds only the in-frame ones, with some missing. The sample consists of tens of thousands of clones, about 86% of them appearing once. The source material was peripheral blood. The source of these receptors is a human donor in a cohort sampled during active COVID-19. Both conserved end residues are part of each CDR3. D genes are given only for firm matches. Expanded clones are given a class, and other clones once, few, many or no size at all.

.	TRBV10-2	TRBD1	TRBJ1-2	TGCGCCAGCAAGGTAGAACAGGGGGGTTATGGCTACACCTTC	CASKVEQGGYGYTF
few	TRBV20-1	.	TRBJ1-1	TGCAGTGCTAGTAGTACATCGGGGTGGACCACTGAAGCTTTCTTT	CSASSTSGWTTEAFF
.	TRBV27	TRBD2	TRBJ2-7	TGTGCCAGCAGTTTAGGAGGGACTAGTTCTCACGAGCAGTACTTC	CASSLGGTSSHEQYF
.	TRBV10-3	TRBD2	TRBJ2-3	TGTGCCATCAGTGGACTAGCGGCGTCAGATACGCAGTATTTT	CAISGLAASDTQYF
.	TRBV28	TRBD1	TRBJ1-5	TGTGCCAGCAGTTTAAGACAGGGCCCCAATCAGCCCCAGCATTTT	CASSLRQGPNQPQHF
once	TRBV4-2	TRBD2	TRBJ2-1	TGTGCCAGCAGCCAAGGACTAGCGGGAGACAATGAGCAGTTCTTC	CASSQGLAGDNEQFF
few	TRBV5-4	TRBD1	TRBJ1-3	TGTGCCAGCAGCTTGACAGGGGCGATGGGAAACACCATATATTTT	CASSLTGAMGNTIYF
.	TRBV6-5	.	TRBJ1-2	TGTGCCAGCAGTTACCTAGGGGGTAACTATGGCTACACCTTC	CASSYLGGNYGYTF
.	TRBV28	TRBD1	TRBJ1-2	TGTGCCAGCAGTTTAGCTACCGGGACAGGGGCCTTCCCGGGCTACACCTTC	CASSLATGTGAFPGYTF
.	TRBV6-1	.	TRBJ1-2	TGTGCCAGCAGTGAAGCGTTTGGGGGCGCCGGCTATGGCTACACCTTC	CASSEAFGGAGYGYTF
.	TRBV29-1	.	TRBJ2-7	TGCAGCGTCCTCCCGGGAGGGGGCGCCAACGAGCAGTACTTC	CSVLPGGGANEQYF
.	TRBV28	.	TRBJ2-3	TGTGCCAGCACAGGCAGCCCCAGCACAGATACGCAGTATTTT	CASTGSPSTDTQYF
.	TRBV12-3/TRBV12-4	.	TRBJ2-7	TGTGCCAGCAGTCTACCCCCCCACGAGCAGTACTTC	CASSLPPHEQYF
.	TRBV28	TRBD1	TRBJ1-2	TGTGCCAGCAGTTTACCCCCGGGACAGGGCGGCTATGGCTACACCTTC	CASSLPPGQGGYGYTF
.	TRBV10-3	.	TRBJ2-3	TGTGCCATCAGTGAGGGGACTTTAGATACGCAGTATTTT	CAISEGTLDTQYF
.	TRBV30	.	TRBJ1-1	TGTGCCTGGAGTGAGAGGATCGAAGCTTTCTTT	CAWSERIEAFF
.	TRBV7-9	TRBD1	TRBJ1-1	TGTGCCAGCACCTCGGGGACAGTAGCTTTCTTT	CASTSGTVAFF
.	TRBV30	TRBD1	TRBJ1-3	TGTGCCTGGAGTGTAAGGACAGGGTCTTCCTCTGGAAACACCATATATTTT	CAWSVRTGSSSGNTIYF
.	TRBV2	.	TRBJ1-1	TGTGCCAGCAGTGTACAGGGCCTGAACACTGAAGCTTTCTTT	CASSVQGLNTEAFF
once	TRBV6-6	.	TRBJ1-1	TGTGCCAGCAGCTCCCCTCGGGTACATGAAGCTTTCTTT	CASSSPRVHEAFF
.	TRBV28	.	TRBJ1-4	TGTGCCAGCAGTCGCAGCACCAGGGGTCTTAATGAAAAACTGTTTTTT	CASSRSTRGLNEKLFF
few	TRBV11-3	TRBD1	TRBJ1-6	TGTGCCAGCAGCCCCTCCCAGGGGGGATCACCCCTCCACTTT	CASSPSQGGSPLHF
.	TRBV5-6	.	TRBJ2-7	TGTGCCAGCAGCTCCGCCAGGGCCCGTAATCCCTACGAGCAGTACTTC	CASSSARARNPYEQYF
once	TRBV6-5	.	TRBJ2-3	TGTGCCAGCAGTCAACCAGGAGGGGTAGATACGCAGTATTTT	CASSQPGGVDTQYF
.	TRBV5-1	.	TRBJ1-2	TGCGCCAGCAGCCCACTAGGGTTTCGGGGTGGCTACACCTTC	CASSPLGFRGGYTF
.	TRBV11-3	.	TRBJ1-1	TGTGCCAGCAGCTTCGGTGGGCGCAGAGAAGCTTTCTTT	CASSFGGRREAFF
.	TRBV7-2	TRBD1	TRBJ1-5	TGTGCCAGCGGGACAGATAGCAATCAGCCCCAGCATTTT	CASGTDSNQPQHF
.	TRBV28	TRBD1	TRBJ1-6	TGTGCCAGCAACACCGCGACAGGGGCTAATTCACCCCTCCACTTT	CASNTATGANSPLHF
.	TRBV19	.	TRBJ1-2	TGTGCCAGTAGTATGGCAGGGAAGTTCGGGGGCTACACCTTC	CASSMAGKFGGYTF
once	TRBV11-1	.	TRBJ2-7	TGTGCCAGCAGCTTCAACAGGGTAGGGGGCTACGAGCAGTACTTC	CASSFNRVGGYEQYF
.	TRBV12-3/TRBV12-4	.	TRBJ2-3	TGTGCCAGCAGCGCCCGGGGGGATACGCAGTATTTT	CASSARGDTQYF
.	TRBV5-1	.	TRBJ2-1	TGCGCCAGCAGCTTGGCAGGGCCCAATGAGCAGTTCTTC	CASSLAGPNEQFF
.	TRBV4-3	.	TRBJ2-5	TGCGCCAGCAGCCAAGAGGGCGCAGGGTGGGAGACCCAGTACTTC	CASSQEGAGWETQYF
.	TRBV5-1	TRBD1	TRBJ2-1	TGCGCCAGCAGCTTAGAGCCGGGACAGGGAACCAATGAGCAGTTCTTC	CASSLEPGQGTNEQFF
.	TRBV28	TRBD2	TRBJ2-1	TGTGCCAGCAGTCCCCACCCGCGGGGGGAGCAGTTCTTC	CASSPHPRGEQFF
.	TRBV19	.	TRBJ2-7	TGTGCCAGTAGTGAGGGTAACTCCTACGAGCAGTACTTC	CASSEGNSYEQYF
.	TRBV4-2	TRBD2	TRBJ2-5	TGTGCCAGCAGCCAAGAAACTAGCGGCCAAGAGACCCAGTACTTC	CASSQETSGQETQYF
.	TRBV24-1	TRBD2	TRBJ2-7	TGTGCCACCAGTCCGGGGGGCTACGAGCAGTACTTC	CATSPGGYEQYF
few	TRBV7-6	.	TRBJ2-2	TGTGCCAGCAGCTTAGTATATTTCGGTCTAGGGAACACCGGGGAGCTGTTTTTT	CASSLVYFGLGNTGELFF
.	TRBV27	TRBD2	TRBJ2-5	TGTGCCAGCACCCAGCGACTAGCGGGGAGGGGGGAGACCCAGTACTTC	CASTQRLAGRGETQYF
.	TRBV19	.	TRBJ1-5	TGTGCCAGCCAAAATCGGGATAATAGCAATCAGCCCCAGCATTTT	CASQNRDNSNQPQHF
.	TRBV28	TRBD1	TRBJ1-1	TGTGCCAGCATCGCTTACAGGGGCACTGAAGCTTTCTTT	CASIAYRGTEAFF
.	TRBV3-1/TRBV3-2	TRBD2	TRBJ2-3	TGTGCCAGCAGCCAACATAGACTAGCGGGCACAGATACGCAGTATTTT	CASSQHRLAGTDTQYF
.	TRBV27	TRBD2	TRBJ2-7	TGTGCCAGCAGTGCGGGACTAGGGAGCTCCTCCTACGAGCAGTACTTC	CASSAGLGSSSYEQYF
.	TRBV24-1	TRBD1	TRBJ2-2	TGTGCCACCAGTGATCCCAGGACAGGGGACACCGGGGAGCTGTTTTTT	CATSDPRTGDTGELFF
.	TRBV4-2	TRBD1	TRBJ2-1	TGTGCCAGCAGCCAAACGGGACAGGGGGCTGATGAGCAGTTCTTC	CASSQTGQGADEQFF
.	TRBV7-2	.	TRBJ1-1	TGTGCCAGCAGCCGCGACCAGGGAAGGACTGAAGCTTTCTTT	CASSRDQGRTEAFF
.	TRBV19	.	TRBJ2-1	TGTGCCAGTAGTATCAGAGGCCAAATCTCCTACAATGAGCAGTTCTTC	CASSIRGQISYNEQFF
.	TRBV24-1	.	TRBJ1-5	TGTGCCACCAGTGATTTTTCGACGGGGCCCCAGCATTTT	CATSDFSTGPQHF
.	TRBV27	.	TRBJ1-2	TGTGCCAGCAGTTTATACCGCGGCCATGGCTACACCTTC	CASSLYRGHGYTF
.	TRBV9	.	TRBJ1-1	TGTGCCAGCAGCGTAGACCTCCTATCGCCGAACACTGAAGCTTTCTTT	CASSVDLLSPNTEAFF
.	TRBV5-1	TRBD1	TRBJ2-5	TGCGCCAGCAGCGGAGGGACAGGGCAAGAGACCCAGTACTTC	CASSGGTGQETQYF
.	TRBV7-9	.	TRBJ1-3	TGTGCCAGCAGCCGAAATAATAGGGACAACTCTGGAAACACCATATATTTT	CASSRNNRDNSGNTIYF
.	TRBV11-3	TRBD1	TRBJ1-4	TGTGCCAGCAGCTTAGATCAGGGGGCGATAACTAATGAAAAACTGTTTTTT	CASSLDQGAITNEKLFF
.	TRBV11-3	TRBD2	TRBJ2-2	TGTGCCAGCAGCAAAAGTAGACTAGCTACCGGGGAGCTGTTTTTT	CASSKSRLATGELFF
.	TRBV18	.	TRBJ2-2	TGTGCCAGCTCACCCTGGACAGACTCGAACACCGGGGAGCTGTTTTTT	CASSPWTDSNTGELFF
.	TRBV2	.	TRBJ2-7	TGTGCCAGCAGATCGACAGGAAGCTACGAGCAGTACTTC	CASRSTGSYEQYF